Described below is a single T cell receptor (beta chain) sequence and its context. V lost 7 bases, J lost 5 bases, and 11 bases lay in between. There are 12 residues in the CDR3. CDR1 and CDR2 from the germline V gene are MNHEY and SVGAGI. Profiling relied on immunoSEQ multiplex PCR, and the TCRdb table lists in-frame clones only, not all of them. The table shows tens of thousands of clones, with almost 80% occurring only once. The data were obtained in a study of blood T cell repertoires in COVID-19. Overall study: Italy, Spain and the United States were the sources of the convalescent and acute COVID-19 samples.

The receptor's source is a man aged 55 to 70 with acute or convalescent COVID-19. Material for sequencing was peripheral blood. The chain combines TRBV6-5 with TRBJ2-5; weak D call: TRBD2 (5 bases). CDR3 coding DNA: TGTGCCAGCAACGATGGCGGGGAGACCCAGTACTTC. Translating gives CASNDGGETQYF.